This T cell receptor (beta chain) was obtained from a study of CD8+CD57+ T cells in acquired aplastic anemia. Concerning this clonotype: Its specificity is not known.

Genomic DNA, the template, was used for profiling of the TCR beta VDJ and CDR3. TCRdb analysed the reads with MiXCR anew, one entry per CDR3 protein. The sample gives around 160,000 distinct CDR3 sequences, around 48% of which show up once; about 2.8% is in the top ten. Regarding the study as a whole: Researchers report that fewer than 35 CD8+ CDR3 sequences appeared in both patients and controls.

Whoever was chosen for sequencing had shown CD8+CD57+ cell expansion by flow cytometry. V was pared by 6 bases and J by 3 bases, with 7 bases of the junction left unmatched. Germline V gene data show CDR1 as DFQATT and CDR2 as SNEGSKA (reference sequence). This CDR3 spans 14 amino acids. The sequenced sample consisted of sorted CD4+, CD8+, or CD8+CD57+ T cells (not recorded which) from PBMCs. This clonotype originated in a human donor with aplastic anemia. The chain couples TRBV20-1 to TRBJ2-7, with 11 positions matching TRBD2. The CDR3 reads CSAPTSGEVYEQYF. CDR3 nucleotide sequence: TGCAGTGCCCCGACTAGCGGGGAGGTCTACGAGCAGTACTTC.